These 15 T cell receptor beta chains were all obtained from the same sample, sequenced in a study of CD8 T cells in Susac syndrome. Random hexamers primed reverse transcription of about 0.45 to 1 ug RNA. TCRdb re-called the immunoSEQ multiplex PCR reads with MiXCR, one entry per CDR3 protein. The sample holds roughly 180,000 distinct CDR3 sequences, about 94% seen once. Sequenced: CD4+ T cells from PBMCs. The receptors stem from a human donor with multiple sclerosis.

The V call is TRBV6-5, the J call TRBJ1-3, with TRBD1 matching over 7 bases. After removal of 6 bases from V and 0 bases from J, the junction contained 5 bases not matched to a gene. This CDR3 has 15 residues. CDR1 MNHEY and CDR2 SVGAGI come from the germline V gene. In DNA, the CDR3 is TGTGCCAGCAGCTCGGGACAGAGCTCTGGAAACACCATATATTTT. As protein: CASSSGQSSGNTIYF.

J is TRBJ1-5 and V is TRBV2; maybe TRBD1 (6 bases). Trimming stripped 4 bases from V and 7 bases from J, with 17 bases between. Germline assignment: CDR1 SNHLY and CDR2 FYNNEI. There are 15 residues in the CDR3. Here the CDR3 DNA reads TGTGCCAGCAGTGTCTTCTCAGGGGAGGGCCAGCCCCAGCATTTT. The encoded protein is CASSVFSGEGQPQHF. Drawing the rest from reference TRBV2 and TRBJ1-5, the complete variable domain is EPEVTQTPSHQVTQMGQEVILRCVPISNHLYFYWYRQILGQKVEFLVSFYNNEISEKSEIFDDQFSVERPDGSNFTLKIRSTKLEDSAMYFCASSVFSGEGQPQHFGDGTRLSIL.

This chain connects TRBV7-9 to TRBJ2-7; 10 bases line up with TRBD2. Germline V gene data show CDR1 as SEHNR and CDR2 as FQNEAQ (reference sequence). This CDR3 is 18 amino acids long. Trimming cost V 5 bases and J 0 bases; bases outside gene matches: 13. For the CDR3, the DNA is TGTGCCAGCAGCCCCCGAAAGCTACTAGCGGGGACCTCCTACGAGCAGTACTTC. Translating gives CASSPRKLLAGTSYEQYF.

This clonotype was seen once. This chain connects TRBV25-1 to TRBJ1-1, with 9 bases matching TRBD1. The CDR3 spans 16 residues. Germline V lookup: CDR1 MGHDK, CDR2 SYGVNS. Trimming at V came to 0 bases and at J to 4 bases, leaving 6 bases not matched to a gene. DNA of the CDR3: TGTGCCAGCAGTGAATATCCGGACAGGGGTAGCACTGAAGCTTTCTTT. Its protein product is CASSEYPDRGSTEAFF.

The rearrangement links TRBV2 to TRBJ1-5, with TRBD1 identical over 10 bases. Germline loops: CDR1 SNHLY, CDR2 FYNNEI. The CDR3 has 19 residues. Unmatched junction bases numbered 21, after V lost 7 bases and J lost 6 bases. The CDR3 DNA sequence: TGTGCCAGCAACCGTGTTTTCGGGACAGGGGATCGGGATCGTCAGCCCCAGCATTTT. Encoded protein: CASNRVFGTGDRDRQPQHF.

CDR3 sequence (DNA): TGTGCCTGGGGAGAGAGCACAGATACGCAGTATTTT. Protein: CAWGESTDTQYF. This rearrangement joins TRBV30 to TRBJ2-3; D ambiguous. Trimming pared 5 bases from V and 0 bases from J, leaving 6 bases between. Looked up from germline, CDR1 is GTSNPN and CDR2 is SVGIG (reference sequence). The CDR3 contains 12 residues. The full variable domain, in which reference TRBV30 and TRBJ2-3 provide the parts outside the CDR3, is SQTIHQWPATLVQPVGSPLSLECTVEGTSNPNLYWYRQAAGRGLQLLFYSVGIGQISSEVPQNLSASRPQDRQFILSSKKLLLSDSGFYLCAWGESTDTQYFGPGTRLTVL.

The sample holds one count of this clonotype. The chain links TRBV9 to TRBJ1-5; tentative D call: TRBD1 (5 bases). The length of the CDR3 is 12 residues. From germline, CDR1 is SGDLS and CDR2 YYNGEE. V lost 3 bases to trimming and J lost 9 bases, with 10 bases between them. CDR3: CASSASGGPQHF. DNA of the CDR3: TGTGCCAGCAGCGCCTCTGGGGGGCCCCAGCATTTT.

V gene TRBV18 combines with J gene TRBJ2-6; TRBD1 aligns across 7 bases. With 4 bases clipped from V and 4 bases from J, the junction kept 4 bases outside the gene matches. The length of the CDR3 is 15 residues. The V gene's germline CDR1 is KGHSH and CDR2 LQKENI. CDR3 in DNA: TGTGCCAGCTCACGACAGGGAACAGGGGCCAACGTCCTGACTTTC. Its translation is CASSRQGTGANVLTF.

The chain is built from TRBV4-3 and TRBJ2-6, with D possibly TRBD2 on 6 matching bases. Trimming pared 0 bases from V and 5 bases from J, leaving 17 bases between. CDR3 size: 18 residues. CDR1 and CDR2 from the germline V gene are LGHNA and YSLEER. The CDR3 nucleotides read TGCGCCAGCAGCCAAGAAGGACTGGGGGGATCCAGGGCCAACGTCCTGACTTTC. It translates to CASSQEGLGGSRANVLTF.

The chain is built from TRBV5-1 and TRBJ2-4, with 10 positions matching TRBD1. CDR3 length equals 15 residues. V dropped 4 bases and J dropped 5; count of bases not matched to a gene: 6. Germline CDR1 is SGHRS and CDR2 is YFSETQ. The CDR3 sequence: CASSQQGTGENIQYF. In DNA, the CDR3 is TGCGCCAGCAGCCAACAAGGGACAGGGGAAAACATTCAGTACTTC.

The CDR3 sequence is CSARDPTSEAFF. The CDR3, as DNA: TGCAGTGCTAGAGATCCCACATCCGAAGCTTTCTTT. The rearrangement joins TRBV20-1 to TRBJ1-1; D remains unclear. The CDR3 extends over 12 amino acids. V was trimmed by 0 bases and J by 8 bases, leaving 10 bases between them. Germline CDR1 reads DFQATT; CDR2 reads SNEGSKA (reference sequence).

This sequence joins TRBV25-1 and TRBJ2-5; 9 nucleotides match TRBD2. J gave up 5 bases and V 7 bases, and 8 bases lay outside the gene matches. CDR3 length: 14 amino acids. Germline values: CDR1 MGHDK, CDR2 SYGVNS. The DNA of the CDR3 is TGTGCCAGCATGGTTAGCGGGAGTCTGGAGACCCAGTACTTC. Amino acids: CASMVSGSLETQYF. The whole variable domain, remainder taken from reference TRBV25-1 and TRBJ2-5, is EADIYQTPRYLVIGTGKKITLECSQTMGHDKMYWYQQDPGMELHLIHYSYGVNSTEKGDLSSESTVSRIRTEHFPLTLESARPSHTSQYLCASMVSGSLETQYFGPGTRLLVL.

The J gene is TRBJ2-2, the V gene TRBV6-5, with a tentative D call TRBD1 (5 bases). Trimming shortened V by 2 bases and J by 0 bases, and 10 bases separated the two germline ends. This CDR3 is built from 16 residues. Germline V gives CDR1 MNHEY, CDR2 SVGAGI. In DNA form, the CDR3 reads TGTGCCAGCAGTTACCAAGGGGCCCCGAACACCGGGGAGCTGTTTTTT. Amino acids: CASSYQGAPNTGELFF.

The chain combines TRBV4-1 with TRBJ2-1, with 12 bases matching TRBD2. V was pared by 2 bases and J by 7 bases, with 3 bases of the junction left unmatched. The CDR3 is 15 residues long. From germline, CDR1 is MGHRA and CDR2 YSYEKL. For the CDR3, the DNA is TGCGCCAGCAGCCAACACGGACTAGCGGGGAATGAGCAGTTCTTC. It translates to CASSQHGLAGNEQFF.

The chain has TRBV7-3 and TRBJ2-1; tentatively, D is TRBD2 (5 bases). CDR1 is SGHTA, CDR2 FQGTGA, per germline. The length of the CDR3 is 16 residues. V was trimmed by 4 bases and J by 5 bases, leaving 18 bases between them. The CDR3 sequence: CASSSRTAEWNNEQFF. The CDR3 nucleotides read TGTGCCAGCAGCTCTAGGACTGCCGAGTGGAACAATGAGCAGTTCTTC.